This T cell receptor (beta chain) was documented in a study of OX40 agonist ivuxolimab in advanced cancers. Whole-study context: Each dose-escalation patient presented with hepatocellular carcinoma, melanoma, renal cell or head and neck cancer. Partial responses were achieved by three patients, of whom one had hepatocellular carcinoma and two had cutaneous melanoma.

The V gene lost 5 bases and the J gene lost 6 bases, with 11 bases spanning the gap. This CDR3 comprises 12 residues. The germline V gene encodes CDR1 SEHNR and CDR2 FQNEAQ (reference sequence). Individuals having autoimmune disease history or systemic immunosuppression were not enrolled. Cycle 7 day 1, cycle 4 day 1, and baseline were the timepoints at which blood was sampled. This table comes from immunoSEQ multiplex PCR, and its TCRdb copy is limited to in-frame clones, with some not included. This sample has tens of thousands of clones, with about 88% found just once. This sequence joins TRBV7-9 and TRBJ2-7, with D hard to call. This TCR was sampled from an adult with an advanced solid tumor such as melanoma, head and neck, liver or kidney cancer. This material consisted of CD4+ or CD8+ T cells sorted from blood, taken in a trial of the OX40 agonist ivuxolimab. The chain's CDR3 is CASSPVTGEQYF. CDR3 DNA sequence: TGTGCCAGCAGCCCTGTGACGGGCGAGCAGTACTTC.